What follows are 27 T cell receptor beta chains derived from one specimen sequenced in a study of molecular identifiers for immune sequencing clone quantification. TCRdb fed the PCR reads into MiXCR, producing one record per CDR3 protein. The sample lists 79,000 or so distinct CDR3 sequences, approximately 25% occurring once. Sequencing was carried out using naive CD8+ T cells from blood, with Jurkat cell RNA spiked in. Regarding subset: FACS-sorted CD8+CD4-CCR7+CD45RA+ naive T cells. These receptors were taken from a human donor in good health. Some libraries in this study had Jurkat cell RNA spiked in.

This clonotype was observed many times. The V call is TRBV6-5, the J call TRBJ2-1; D is unclear. This CDR3 comprises 13 residues. Trimming cost V 2 bases and J 10 bases, with 12 bases left between them. CDR1 is MNHEY, CDR2 SVGAGI, per germline. CDR3 coding DNA: TGTGCCAGCAGTTACGCAATTCTCGGGGAGCAGTTCTTC. Its translation is CASSYAILGEQFF.

V and J are TRBV16 and TRBJ1-1, with D possibly TRBD1 on 5 matching bases. With 3 bases removed from V and 4 bases from J, the gap between germline ends came to 12 bases. The CDR3 contains 14 residues. Per germline, CDR1 KGHSY and CDR2 FQNENV. CDR3 residues: CASSHWGVGTEAFF. The CDR3 DNA is TGTGCCAGCAGCCACTGGGGGGTTGGCACTGAAGCTTTCTTT.

This clonotype was seen many times. The chain has TRBV20-1 and TRBJ2-5; no firm D call. This CDR3 is built from 15 residues. Germline-derived CDR1 and CDR2 are DFQATT and SNEGSKA (reference sequence). V lost 0 bases to trimming and J lost 0 bases, with 11 bases between them. CDR3 coding DNA: TGCAGTGCTAGAGATATACCCTGGGACCAAGAGACCCAGTACTTC. Translating gives CSARDIPWDQETQYF.

Details on this clonotype: This may be a read error, as it is one base from a much larger clone. V is TRBV27 and J is TRBJ2-4; D may be TRBD2 (5 bases). CDR1 is MNHEY, CDR2 SMNVEV, per germline (reference sequence). The CDR3 contains 13 residues. The CDR3 DNA sequence: TGTGCCAGCAGTTGGGGAGCCAAAAACATTCGGTACTTC. Its protein is CASSWGAKNIRYF.

This clonotype has a handful of counts. The chain carries TRBV4-3 and TRBJ2-3; tentatively, D is TRBD2 (5 bases). The V gene's germline CDR1 is LGHNA and CDR2 YSLEER. This CDR3 has 16 residues. The V and J ends lost 0 bases and 2 bases respectively, with 12 bases between them. This chain's CDR3 is CASSQDQASYTDTQYF. The CDR3 nucleotides are TGCGCCAGCAGCCAAGATCAGGCTAGCTACACAGATACGCAGTATTTT.

V and J are TRBV24-1 and TRBJ1-6; D gene ambiguous. The CDR3 length is 18 residues. V was shortened by 7 bases and J by 0 bases, with 18 bases between the two germline ends. Germline V gene sequence: CDR1 KGHDR, CDR2 SFDVKD. The DNA of the CDR3 is TGTGCCACCAGCTACTCTTGGAGAGAGAGCTCCTATAATTCACCCCTCCACTTT. As protein: CATSYSWRESSYNSPLHF.

The chain uses TRBV19 and TRBJ2-1; 7 bases match TRBD1. Trimming removed 5 bases from V and 10 bases from J; junction bases left unmatched: 8. The germline gives CDR1 LNHDA, CDR2 SQIVND (reference sequence). This CDR3 has 13 residues. CDR3 amino acids: CASSLAQGVEQFF. CDR3 bases: TGTGCCAGTAGTCTAGCCCAGGGGGTAGAGCAGTTCTTC.

This chain links TRBV4-1 with TRBJ1-3; D unresolved. Trimming pared 0 bases from V and 3 bases from J, leaving 12 bases between. Germline assignment: CDR1 MGHRA and CDR2 YSYEKL. This CDR3 spans 16 amino acids. CDR3: CASSQDPARSGNTIYF. CDR3 sequence (DNA): TGCGCCAGCAGCCAAGATCCAGCCAGGAGTGGAAACACCATATATTTT.

This clonotype was seen more than once but under ten times. The chain combines TRBV7-2 with TRBJ2-1, with 9 nucleotides matching TRBD2. This CDR3 has 18 amino acids. Germline-derived CDR1 and CDR2 are SGHTA and FQGNSA. V gave up 1 base and J gave up 2 bases; unmatched junction bases: 9. As DNA, the CDR3 is TGTGCCAGCAGCTTAGTAGCGGGAGACCTTTTAACCTACAATGAGCAGTTCTTC. Encoded protein: CASSLVAGDLLTYNEQFF.

This clonotype was observed a handful of times. CDR3: CASSTRSGRAPDTQYF. In DNA form, the CDR3 reads TGTGCCAGCAGTACCCGTAGCGGGAGGGCCCCAGATACGCAGTATTTT. This sequence joins TRBV28 and TRBJ2-3; 11 bases agree with TRBD2. This CDR3 spans 16 amino acids. The junction had 8 bases not matched to a gene; V was cut back by 5 bases and J by 4 bases. Germline V gene lookup returns CDR1 MDHEN and CDR2 SYDVKM.

In its sample, this clonotype was seen once. This chain links TRBV19 with TRBJ2-7; tentative D call: TRBD2 (7 bases). The germline V and J ends were trimmed by 0 bases and 4 bases, with 13 bases remaining between them. The CDR3 is 15 amino acids. Germline assignment: CDR1 LNHDA and CDR2 SQIVND (reference sequence). The CDR3 loop is CASSIDSGGAYEQYF. The CDR3 region has the DNA TGTGCCAGTAGTATAGATTCGGGGGGCGCTTACGAGCAGTACTTC. Together with reference TRBV19 and TRBJ2-7, the CDR3 gives the full variable domain: DGGITQSPKYLFRKEGQNVTLSCEQNLNHDAMYWYRQDPGQGLRLIYYSQIVNDFQKGDIAEGYSVSREKKESFPLTVTSAQKNPTAFYLCASSIDSGGAYEQYFGPGTRLTVT.

This clonotype has more than one count but fewer than ten. This may be a read error: a much more frequent sequence differs by one nucleotide. The chain employs TRBV11-2 and TRBJ2-3; no clear D gene. This CDR3 is 12 amino acids long. V lost 5 bases and J 2 bases, leaving 5 bases between the germline ends. Germline CDR1 is SGHAT and CDR2 is FQNNGV. The CDR3 nucleotides read TGTGCCAGCAGCATAATCACAGATACGCAGTATTTT. Translation gives CASSIITDTQYF.

The gene calls are TRBV20-1 and TRBJ2-1, with unresolved D. Germline V lookup: CDR1 DFQATT, CDR2 SNEGSKA (reference sequence). V dropped 4 bases and J dropped 0 bases, with 13 bases sitting between them. This CDR3 spans 15 amino acids. The CDR3, as DNA: TGCAGTGCTACCTCGTCGGAGAGCTCCTACAATGAGCAGTTCTTC. Translating gives CSATSSESSYNEQFF.

Many counts were recorded for this clonotype. This CDR3 is CASSLRLAGGSETQYF. The DNA for the CDR3 is TGTGCCAGCAGCTTGAGGCTAGCGGGAGGATCGGAGACCCAGTACTTC. The chain uses TRBV5-8 and TRBJ2-5, with 11 bases aligning to TRBD2. The CDR3 is 16 residues long. With 1 base clipped from V and 5 bases from J, the junction kept 7 bases outside the gene matches. CDR1 is SGHTS and CDR2 is YDEGEE in the germline V gene.

This clonotype was seen ten or more times. The rearrangement joins TRBV12-3 or TRBV12-4 to TRBJ1-2; D not resolved. Trimming pared 7 bases from V and 5 bases from J, leaving 17 bases between. This CDR3 has 14 residues. The CDR3 loop reads CASKITGASYGYTF. The DNA for the CDR3 is TGTGCCAGCAAAATTACGGGCGCAAGTTATGGCTACACCTTC.

As for this clonotype: One base away lies a much larger clone, so this may be a sequencing read error. The gene calls are TRBV19 and TRBJ1-1, with D perhaps matching TRBD1 (6 bases). Looked up from germline, CDR1 is LNHDA and CDR2 is SQIVND (reference sequence). This CDR3 comprises 14 residues. Here the CDR3 reads CTSSMGHLNTEAFF. Written as DNA, the CDR3 is TGTACCAGTAGTATGGGACATCTGAACACTGAAGCTTTCTTT.

The table lists this clonotype with a few counts. The chain employs TRBV3-1 and TRBJ2-5, with D possibly TRBD1 on 6 matching bases. The CDR3 consists of 15 residues. V was pared by 1 base and J by 3 bases, with 12 bases between. Germline V gene data show CDR1 as LGHDT and CDR2 as YNNKEL (reference sequence). The CDR3 region is CASSQVGAGEETQYF. The CDR3 region has the DNA TGTGCCAGCAGCCAAGTAGGGGCAGGGGAAGAGACCCAGTACTTC.

This clonotype was observed a single time. This may be a read error, as it is one base from a much larger clone. V and J are TRBV20-1 and TRBJ1-5; D gene unclear. The CDR3 contains 13 residues. Germline CDR1 reads DFQATT; CDR2 reads SNEGSKA (reference sequence). DNA for the CDR3: TGCAGTGCTAGAGTGGAGGCTCGTCAGCCCCAGCGTTTT. Translation gives CSARVEARQPQRF.

This clonotype was picked up many times. The chain employs TRBV20-1 and TRBJ1-1; 7 bases align to TRBD1. The germline V gene has CDR1 DFQATT and CDR2 SNEGSKA (reference sequence). The CDR3 has 16 residues. The junction had 11 bases not matched to a gene; V was cut back by 0 bases and J by 4 bases. CDR3 amino acids: CSARESATGHITEAFF. CDR3 sequence (DNA): TGCAGTGCTAGAGAATCGGCGACAGGGCACATCACTGAAGCTTTCTTT.

This clonotype came up a few times. The chain has TRBV4-1 and TRBJ2-5; 10 bases agree with TRBD2. Germline CDR1 and CDR2: MGHRA and YSYEKL. The V and J ends lost 0 bases and 2 bases, in that order; junction bases with no gene match: 6. CDR3 length: 17 amino acids. This chain's CDR3 is CASSQDSLAGDQETQYF. CDR3 DNA sequence: TGCGCCAGCAGCCAAGATTCGCTAGCGGGGGATCAAGAGACCCAGTACTTC.

The V and J genes are TRBV25-1 and TRBJ2-2, with 9 nucleotides matching TRBD2. The V gene end was trimmed by 8 bases and the J gene end by 2 bases; junction bases not matched to a gene: 12. CDR3 length: 17 amino acids. CDR1 is MGHDK and CDR2 is SYGVNS in the germline V gene. CDR3 region: CASPRAAGGPNTGELFF. DNA for the CDR3: TGTGCCAGCCCCCGGGCAGCGGGGGGCCCCAACACCGGGGAGCTGTTTTTT.

This clonotype was detected a few times. V and J are TRBV9 and TRBJ2-5, with D unresolved. Trimming pared 4 bases from V and 5 bases from J, leaving 18 bases between. CDR1 is SGDLS and CDR2 is YYNGEE in the germline V gene. The CDR3 is 15 residues long. CDR3 region: CASSPLMASGETQYF. The CDR3 bases are TGTGCCAGCAGCCCTCTAATGGCTAGTGGCGAGACCCAGTACTTC.

The chain employs TRBV30 and TRBJ2-5, with D tentatively TRBD1 (6 bases). The CDR3 contains 14 residues. Trimming left V 2 bases short and J 0 bases short, with 10 bases between. The germline CDR1 and CDR2 sequences are GTSNPN and SVGIG (reference sequence). CDR3 DNA: TGTGCCTGGAGTAAGGACAGCGACCAAGAGACCCAGTACTTC. As protein: CAWSKDSDQETQYF.

This clonotype was picked up a small number of times. This rearrangement joins TRBV4-1 to TRBJ2-3; TRBD1 matches at 8 bases. The J segment lost 4 bases and the V segment lost 8 bases, leaving 11 bases of the junction unmatched. Germline values: CDR1 MGHRA, CDR2 YSYEKL. This CDR3 has 15 residues. This CDR3 reads CASGPGQGVADTQYF. As DNA, the CDR3 is TGCGCCAGCGGCCCAGGACAGGGTGTAGCAGATACGCAGTATTTT.

In the case of this clonotype: A single base separates this from a much larger clone, so it may be a read error. The rearrangement joins TRBV6-2 or TRBV6-3 to TRBJ2-7; 9 bases match TRBD2. The CDR3 contains 14 residues. The germline CDR1 and CDR2 sequences are MNHEY and SVGEGT. CDR3 region: CASSVSGGIYERYF. The CDR3 DNA reads as TGTGCCAGCAGTGTCAGCGGGGGGATCTACGAGCGGTACTTC.

This clonotype was picked up many times. This rearrangement joins TRBV29-1 to TRBJ2-5; 10 bases are a match to TRBD1. This CDR3 has 13 amino acids. V shed 6 bases and J 4 bases; nucleotides not matched to a gene: 5. CDR1 is SQVTM, CDR2 ANQGSEA, per germline. The CDR3 loop reads CSVGQGFAETQYF. Written as DNA, the CDR3 is TGCAGCGTGGGACAGGGGTTCGCAGAGACCCAGTACTTC.

This clonotype was counted many times. This rearrangement joins TRBV7-2 to TRBJ2-4; D gene unclear. With 3 bases removed from V and 3 bases from J, the gap between germline ends came to 6 bases. The CDR3 extends over 13 amino acids. Germline V gene lookup returns CDR1 SGHTA and CDR2 FQGNSA. CDR3 region: CASSFGGKNIQYF. The CDR3 DNA reads as TGTGCCAGCAGCTTCGGTGGCAAAAACATTCAGTACTTC.